A selection of T cell receptor beta chains follows, all from one sample in a study of vaccination effects on CD4 cells after COVID-19. The method was immunoSEQ multiplex PCR; TCRdb's version includes in-frame clones alone and lacks a portion of them. The data show some 31,000 clones, 73% seen once. No antigen is known for these receptors. Specimen: CD4+ T cells from PBMCs cultured with HCoV-OC43 spike peptides, collected before COVID-19 vaccination. These receptors were obtained from a human donor who received a COVID-19 vaccine. Each CDR3 is given with its conserved first and last residue. The D gene is left open where the match is weak. Size is stated for part of the rows, as once, few or many counts, or as a class when the clone is expanded.

>NA|TRBJ1-4|NA|TRBV5-5
TGTGCCAGCAAGTTGGCAGTTAATGAAAAACTGTTTTTT
CASKLAVNEKLFF
>NA|TRBJ2-5|TRBD1|TRBV27
TGTGCCAGCAGTTTGGTCCGACAGGGCAGGAAGACCCAGTACTTC
CASSLVRQGRKTQYF
>NA|TRBJ2-5|TRBD2|TRBV5-1
TGCGCCAGCAGCTCCAATGGACTAGCGGCAGGGACCCAGTACTTC
CASSSNGLAAGTQYF
>NA|TRBJ1-4|NA|TRBV5-1
TGCGCCAGCAGCGCCAGGGGTGGTGAAAAACTGTTTTTT
CASSARGGEKLFF
>NA|TRBJ2-2|NA|TRBV24-1
TGTGCCACCAGTGATTCTCGACAGGCTCCGAACACCGGGGAGCTGTTTTTT
CATSDSRQAPNTGELFF
>NA|TRBJ1-2|NA|TRBV14
TGTGCCAGCAGACCCTCAGGAGCCCGTAACTATGGCTACACCTTC
CASRPSGARNYGYTF
>NA|TRBJ2-6|NA|TRBV25-1
TGTGCCAGCAGTTCACGCCAGGACTCTGGGGCCAACGTCCTGACTTTC
CASSSRQDSGANVLTF
>few|TRBJ1-6|NA|TRBV28
TGTGCCAGCAGCCTCCGGGACCGGGGGTCACCCCTCCACTTT
CASSLRDRGSPLHF
>NA|TRBJ2-7|NA|TRBV5-6
TGTGCCAGCAGCTTAGGGCTTTTATCCTACGAGCAGTACTTC
CASSLGLLSYEQYF
>NA|TRBJ1-5|NA|TRBV4-2
TGTGCCAGCAGCCAAGATGGGCAGTTTAGCAATCAGCCCCAGCATTTT
CASSQDGQFSNQPQHF
>NA|TRBJ1-6|NA|TRBV11-2
TGTGCCAGCAGCCCACAGGGTAGGGGATCACCCCTCCACTTT
CASSPQGRGSPLHF
>NA|TRBJ2-3|NA|TRBV4-1
TGCGCCAGCAGCCGGTATGGGGGAACAGATACGCAGTATTTT
CASSRYGGTDTQYF
>NA|TRBJ1-5|NA|TRBV6-5
TGTGCCAGCAGGCTGGGTAGCAATCAGCCCCAGCATTTT
CASRLGSNQPQHF
>NA|TRBJ2-1|NA|TRBV30
TGTGCCTGGAGTGTAGGATTGGTTGGCGGGCGTGGCGATGAGCAGTTCTTC
CAWSVGLVGGRGDEQFF
>NA|TRBJ2-7|NA|TRBV25-1
TGTGCCAGCAGTGGAAGACCCTTGAGAGGGGGGTCTCTATACGAGCAGTACTTC
CASSGRPLRGGSLYEQYF
>NA|TRBJ1-5|NA|TRBV2
TGTGCCAGCAGTGAATTTGCGTCAGGGGCTGGAAGCAATCAGCCCCAGCATTTT
CASSEFASGAGSNQPQHF
>few|TRBJ1-5|NA|TRBV27
TGTGCCAGCAGTTACAGGGATAGCAATCAGCCCCAGCATTTT
CASSYRDSNQPQHF
>NA|TRBJ1-4|NA|TRBV20-1
TGCAGTGCTAGTCGCCTACTTAATGAAAAACTGTTTTTT
CSASRLLNEKLFF
>few|TRBJ2-1|NA|TRBV3-1/TRBV3-2
TGTGCCAGCAGCCAAGAGGGGCTAGGTGTTTCCAATGAGCAGTTCTTC
CASSQEGLGVSNEQFF
>NA|TRBJ2-3|NA|TRBV28
TGTGCCAGCAGGGCCTCGGGTACTCCGACTAGCACAGATACGCAGTATTTT
CASRASGTPTSTDTQYF
>NA|TRBJ2-3|NA|TRBV5-1
TGCGCCAGCAGCTCTGGACGTACGGCCGGCACGCAGTATTTT
CASSSGRTAGTQYF
>NA|TRBJ2-5|TRBD2|TRBV3-1/TRBV3-2
TGTGCCAGCAGCCTACCCGGAGCGGGAGTAGAGACCCAGTACTTC
CASSLPGAGVETQYF
>few|TRBJ1-2|NA|TRBV6-1
TGTGCCAGCAGTGAAGGGGGGAACTATGGCTACACCTTC
CASSEGGNYGYTF
>NA|TRBJ2-1|TRBD2|TRBV7-2
TGTGCCAGCAGCTTAAGCGGGGGCCTCTACAATGAGCAGTTCTTC
CASSLSGGLYNEQFF
>NA|TRBJ2-3|TRBD2|TRBV2
TGTGCCAGCAGTCTACTAGCGGGAAGGGATACGCAGTATTTT
CASSLLAGRDTQYF
>NA|TRBJ2-1|TRBD2|TRBV4-1
TGCGCCAGCAGTCCGATAGCGGGAGTCAGCAATGAGCAGTTCTTC
CASSPIAGVSNEQFF
>NA|TRBJ2-1|TRBD2|TRBV4-2
TGTGCCAGCAGCACAGACAAGGCGGGGGGGAGCTCCTACAATGAGCAGTTCTTC
CASSTDKAGGSSYNEQFF
>NA|TRBJ2-2|NA|TRBV7-8
TGTGCCAGCAGCAGAAGGGAGACCGGGGAGCTGTTTTTT
CASSRRETGELFF
>NA|TRBJ1-2|NA|TRBV30
TGTGCCTGGAAGGAAAGACCGGGACGCCCTAGGTATGGCTACACCTTC
CAWKERPGRPRYGYTF
>NA|TRBJ2-7|TRBD1|TRBV6-5
TGTGCCAGCAGCCGACAGGGAACATCCTACGAGCAGTACTTC
CASSRQGTSYEQYF
>NA|TRBJ2-1|NA|TRBV19
TGTGCCAGTAGTATCTGGGCAGGGCGCAATGAGCAGTTCTTC
CASSIWAGRNEQFF
>NA|TRBJ2-1|TRBD2|TRBV10-3
TGTGCCATCAGAGGTACCGGGACTAGCGGGAGTTACAATGAGCAGTTCTTC
CAIRGTGTSGSYNEQFF
>few|TRBJ2-5|NA|TRBV30
TGTGCCTGGGCTAGAGAGACCCAGTACTTC
CAWARETQYF
>few|TRBJ1-1|NA|TRBV21-1
TGTGCCAGCAGCATAAGACAGGGGAAGAAGAGCACTGAAGCTTTCTTT
CASSIRQGKKSTEAFF
>NA|TRBJ1-5|NA|TRBV15
TGTGCCACCAGACAGGGTAGGGGGGACTATCAGCCCCAGCATTTT
CATRQGRGDYQPQHF
>NA|TRBJ2-4|NA|TRBV9
TGTGCCAGCAGCGTAGGCTCCTTAGCCAAAAACATTCAGTACTTC
CASSVGSLAKNIQYF
>few|TRBJ1-3|TRBD1|TRBV27
TGTGCCAGCAGTCCCGGACAGGCCGGAAACACCATATATTTT
CASSPGQAGNTIYF